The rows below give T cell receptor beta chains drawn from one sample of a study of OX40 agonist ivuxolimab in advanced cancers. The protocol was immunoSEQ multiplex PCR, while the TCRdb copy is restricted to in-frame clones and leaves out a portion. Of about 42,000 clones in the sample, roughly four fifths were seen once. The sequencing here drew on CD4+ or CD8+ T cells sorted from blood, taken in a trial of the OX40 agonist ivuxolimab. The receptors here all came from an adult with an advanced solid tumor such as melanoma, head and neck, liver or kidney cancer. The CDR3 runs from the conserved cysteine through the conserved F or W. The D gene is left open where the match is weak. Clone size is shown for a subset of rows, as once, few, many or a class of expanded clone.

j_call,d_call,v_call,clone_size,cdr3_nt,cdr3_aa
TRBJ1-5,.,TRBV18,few,TGTGCCAGTACGCTTGATAGCAATCAGCCCCAGCATTTT,CASTLDSNQPQHF
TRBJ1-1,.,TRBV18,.,TGTGCCAGCTCACAGCAGGGGAGTACCACTGAAGCTTTCTTT,CASSQQGSTTEAFF
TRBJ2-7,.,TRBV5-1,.,TGCGCCAGCAGCTTAAACGGTAAAAGCTCCTACGAGCAGTACTTC,CASSLNGKSSYEQYF
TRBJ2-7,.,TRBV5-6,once,TGTGCCAGCAGCTTGGTCACGAACTACGAGCAGTACTTC,CASSLVTNYEQYF
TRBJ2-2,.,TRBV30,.,TGTGCCTTAAGCGGATTTAACACCGGGGAGCTGTTTTTT,CALSGFNTGELFF
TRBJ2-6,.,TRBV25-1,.,TGTGCCAGCAGGGGGACGGGCCCCCCTTCTGGGGCCAACGTCCTGACTTTC,CASRGTGPPSGANVLTF
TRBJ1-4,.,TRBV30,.,TGTGCCTGGAGTCGATGGCAGTTAGATGAAAAACTGTTTTTT,CAWSRWQLDEKLFF
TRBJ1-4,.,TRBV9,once,TGTGCCAGCAGCATAGACGGAGATTCAACTAATGAAAAACTGTTTTTT,CASSIDGDSTNEKLFF
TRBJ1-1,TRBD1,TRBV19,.,TGTGCCAGTAGTCCAGGGGGCTACACTGAAGCTTTCTTT,CASSPGGYTEAFF
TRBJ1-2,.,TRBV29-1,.,TGCAGCGTTGGAGGAGGGCGAGGCTACACCTTC,CSVGGGRGYTF
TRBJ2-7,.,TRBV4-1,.,TGCGCCAGCAGCCCCTCCCCTCGACTAGAGTTCTTCGAGCAGTACTTC,CASSPSPRLEFFEQYF
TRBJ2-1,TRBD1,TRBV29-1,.,TGCAGCGTAGGGGACAGGGGGGACTCGAGGGTCCTCTTC,CSVGDRGDSRVLF
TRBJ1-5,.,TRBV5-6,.,TGTGCCAGCAGCTTGAGGCCAGGGAATCAGCCCCAGCATTTT,CASSLRPGNQPQHF
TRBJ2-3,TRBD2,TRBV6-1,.,TGTGCCAGCAGTGAGGGACTAGCACACGATACGCAGTATTTT,CASSEGLAHDTQYF
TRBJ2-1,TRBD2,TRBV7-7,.,TGTGCCAGCAGCCCCCCAGGACTAGCGGGATTACATGGTGAGCAGTTCTTC,CASSPPGLAGLHGEQFF
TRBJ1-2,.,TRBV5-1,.,TGCGCCAGCAGCTTGGAACGAGCCTATGGCTACACCTTC,CASSLERAYGYTF
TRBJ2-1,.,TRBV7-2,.,TGTGCCAGCAGCCTATTAGCGGCCTCCTACAATGAGCAGTTCTTC,CASSLLAASYNEQFF
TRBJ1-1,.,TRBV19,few,TGTGCCAGTAGTATATCCCTTAACACTGAAGCTTTCTTT,CASSISLNTEAFF
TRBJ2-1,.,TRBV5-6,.,TGTGCCAGCAGCCCTCGGCTTAATGAGCAGTTCTTC,CASSPRLNEQFF
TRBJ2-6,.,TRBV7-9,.,TGTGCCAGCAGCTTAGAGGGTGCTGGGGCCAACGTCCTGACTTTC,CASSLEGAGANVLTF
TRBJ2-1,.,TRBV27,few,TGTGCCAGCAGTTTAGGCACAGAGGGGTTGATGGTCTTC,CASSLGTEGLMVF
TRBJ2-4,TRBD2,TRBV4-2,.,TGTGCCAGCAGCCAAGATGAGTCTAGCGGGATCATTCAGTACTTC,CASSQDESSGIIQYF
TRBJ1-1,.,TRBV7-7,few,TGTGCTAGCAGCCGGGGACCGGGGACTGAAGCTTTCTTT,CASSRGPGTEAFF
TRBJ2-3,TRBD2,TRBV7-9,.,TGTGCCAGCAGCTTAGAAGTAACGGGAGGGCCAGATACGCAGTATTTT,CASSLEVTGGPDTQYF
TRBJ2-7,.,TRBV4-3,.,TGCGCCAGCAGCCAAGATAGGAGCGGAGGTTCGAGCTACGAGCAGTACTTC,CASSQDRSGGSSYEQYF
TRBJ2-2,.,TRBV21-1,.,TGTGCCAGCAGGAGTCGGGACTCTCAGACCGGGGAGCTGTTTTTT,CASRSRDSQTGELFF
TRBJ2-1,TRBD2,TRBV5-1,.,TGCGCCAGCAGCTTGGCCAGCGGGAGGGCGAATGAGCAGTTCTTC,CASSLASGRANEQFF
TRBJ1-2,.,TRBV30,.,TGTGCCTGGAGTGTATTTGCCCGCTACACCTTC,CAWSVFARYTF
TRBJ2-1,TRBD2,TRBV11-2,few,TGTGCCAGCAGCCAAGCGGGAAGCTCCTACAATGAGCAGTTCTTC,CASSQAGSSYNEQFF
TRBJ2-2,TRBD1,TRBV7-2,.,TGTGCCAGCAGCTTAACAGGGGGAACGGCCGGGGAGCTGTTTTTT,CASSLTGGTAGELFF
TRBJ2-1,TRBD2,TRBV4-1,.,TGCGCCAGCAGCCATGACCCAAGCGGGACCCACTACAATGAGCAGTTCTTC,CASSHDPSGTHYNEQFF
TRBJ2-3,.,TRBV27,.,TGTGCCAGCACAGGCAGGGACTTCTATACGCAGTATTTT,CASTGRDFYTQYF
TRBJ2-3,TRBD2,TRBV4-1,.,TGCGCCAGCAGCCAACAAGAGCTAGCGGGAGAGATATTTAGGAGAGCAGATACGCAGTATTTT,CASSQQELAGEIFRRADTQYF
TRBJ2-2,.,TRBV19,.,TGTGCCAGTAATCTTAATACCGGGGAGCTGTTTTTT,CASNLNTGELFF
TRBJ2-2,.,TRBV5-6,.,TGTGCCAGCAGTCGGGAGCTCAACACCGGGGAGCTGTTTTTT,CASSRELNTGELFF
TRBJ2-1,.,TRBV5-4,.,TGTGCCAGCAGCGCGGACCAAAGCTCCTACAATGAGCAGTTCTTC,CASSADQSSYNEQFF
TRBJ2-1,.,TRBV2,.,TGTGCCAGCATTCGGGACGGGAGATACAATGAGCAGTTCTTC,CASIRDGRYNEQFF
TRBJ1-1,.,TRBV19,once,TGTGCCAGTAGTATGAGTTTTCAGAACACTGAAGCTTTCTTT,CASSMSFQNTEAFF
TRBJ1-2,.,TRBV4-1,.,TGCGCCAGCAGCCAGCCACCTGGGCAGTATGGCTACACCTTC,CASSQPPGQYGYTF
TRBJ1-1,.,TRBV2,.,TGTGCCAGCATAAGCGCGAACACTGAAGCTTTCTTT,CASISANTEAFF
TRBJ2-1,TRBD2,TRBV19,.,TGTGCCAGTAGTATCCCGGGACTAGCTTACAATGAGCAGTTCTTC,CASSIPGLAYNEQFF
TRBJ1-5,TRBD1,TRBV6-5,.,TGTGCCATCAGTGACGACAGGGACCAGCCCCAGCATTTT,CAISDDRDQPQHF
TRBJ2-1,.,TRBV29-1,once,TGCAGCGTTTATGGTTCGGGGGACAGTTACAATGAGCAGTTCTTC,CSVYGSGDSYNEQFF
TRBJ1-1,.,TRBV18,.,TGTGCCAGCTCACCTATCGGGCAGGGACTCAACACTGAAGCTTTCTTT,CASSPIGQGLNTEAFF
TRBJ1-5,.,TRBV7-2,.,TGTGCCAGCAGCTTAGTTCAGAATCAGCCCCAGCATTTT,CASSLVQNQPQHF
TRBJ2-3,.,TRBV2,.,TGTGCCAGCAGTGATGTAGGGACAGATACGCAGTATTTT,CASSDVGTDTQYF
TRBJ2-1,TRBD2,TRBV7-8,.,TGTGCCAGCAGCTTAGTATTTAGCGGGAGATTGGATGTAAATGAGCAGTTCTTC,CASSLVFSGRLDVNEQFF
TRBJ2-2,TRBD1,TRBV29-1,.,TGCAGCGTTGGAGGGGGCATCGGCACCGGGGAGCTGTTTTTT,CSVGGGIGTGELFF
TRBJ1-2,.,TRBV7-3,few,TGTGCCAGCAGTCCCGGGCAAGACTATGGCTACACCTTC,CASSPGQDYGYTF
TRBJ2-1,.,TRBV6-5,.,TGTGCCAGCAGGTTAGAGGCTGAGCAGTTCTTC,CASRLEAEQFF
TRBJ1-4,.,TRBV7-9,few,TGTGCCAGCAGCCAGGGACGTGAAAAACTGTTTTTT,CASSQGREKLFF
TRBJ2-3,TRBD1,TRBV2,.,TGTGCCAGCAGTGAATTAGGGGACAGGGGCACAGATACGCAGTATTTT,CASSELGDRGTDTQYF
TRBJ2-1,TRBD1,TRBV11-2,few,TGTGCCAGCAGCCCACAGGGGATTGAGCAGTTCTTC,CASSPQGIEQFF
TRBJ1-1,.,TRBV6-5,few,TGTGCCAGCAGGCCCCAACAGGGAAGCCCTGAAGCTTTCTTT,CASRPQQGSPEAFF
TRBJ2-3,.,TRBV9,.,TGTGCCAGCAGCGTAGTCTTAGGAGATACGCAGTATTTT,CASSVVLGDTQYF
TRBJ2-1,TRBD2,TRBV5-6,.,TGTGCCAGCAGCTTGGTTGGCGGGGGAGGCTACAATGAGCAGTTCTTC,CASSLVGGGGYNEQFF
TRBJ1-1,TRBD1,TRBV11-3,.,TGTGCCAGCAGCAGGGGACAGGGGCTTAACACTGAAGCTTTCTTT,CASSRGQGLNTEAFF
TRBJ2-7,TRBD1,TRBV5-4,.,TGTGCCAGCAGCTCGGGGACAGGCCCCTACGAGCAGTACTTC,CASSSGTGPYEQYF
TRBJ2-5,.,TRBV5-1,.,TGCGCCAGCAGCTTCTCAGGGGGAGGAGAGACCCAGTACTTC,CASSFSGGGETQYF